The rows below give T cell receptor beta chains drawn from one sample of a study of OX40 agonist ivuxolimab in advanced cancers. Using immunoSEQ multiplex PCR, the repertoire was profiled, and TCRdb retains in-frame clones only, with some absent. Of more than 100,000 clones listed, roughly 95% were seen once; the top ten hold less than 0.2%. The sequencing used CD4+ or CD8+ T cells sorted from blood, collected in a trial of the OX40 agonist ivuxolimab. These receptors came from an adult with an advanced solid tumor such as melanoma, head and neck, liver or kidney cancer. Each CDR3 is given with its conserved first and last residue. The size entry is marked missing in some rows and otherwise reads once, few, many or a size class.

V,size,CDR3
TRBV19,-,CASSTLSGELFF
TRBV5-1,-,CASSYRGQGVYEQYF
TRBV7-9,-,CASSLARDNEQFF
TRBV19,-,CASSNVGQGETGELFF
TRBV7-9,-,CASSFRQGGYEQYF
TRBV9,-,CASSARIGPNTGELFF
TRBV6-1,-,CASSEVTGAYNYGYTF
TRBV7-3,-,CASSLGGRLGYNEQFF
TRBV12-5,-,CASGIGGNEQFF
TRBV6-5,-,CASNPPGVTDTQYF
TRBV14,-,CASSQRTVSTDTQYF
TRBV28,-,CASTTPREQYF
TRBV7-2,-,CASSLVGGPSSYNEQFF
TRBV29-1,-,CSVVLAGEYGYTF
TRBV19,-,CASRSPGDHEQYF
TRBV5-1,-,CASSLAGTGPYEQYF
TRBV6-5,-,CASSRLGGSDTQYF
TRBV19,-,CASNEGTYSGNTIYF
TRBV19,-,CASSSTGTPGEKLFF
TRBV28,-,CASSPGLAGGWREQFF
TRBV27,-,CASSLGSGTSGRTYNEQFF
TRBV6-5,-,CASSPDRGRDGYTF
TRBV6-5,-,CASTSTGTGAYEQYF
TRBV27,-,CASSLDRGPYEQYF
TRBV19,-,CASSIQGTDTQYF
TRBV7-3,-,CASSLRGGTSVYNEQFF
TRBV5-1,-,CASSLNPTGPNSYEQYF
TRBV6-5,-,CASSRTSRDTQYF
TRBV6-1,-,CASSEGRRTGNTIYF
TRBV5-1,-,CASSLGSESPLHF
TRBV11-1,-,CASSFRPAPYNEQFF
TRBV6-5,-,CASGYLNTEAFF
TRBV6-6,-,CASSYSKNEKLFF
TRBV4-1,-,CASSRFQGASAYEQYF
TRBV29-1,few,CSVTIAGGSQETQYF
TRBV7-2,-,CASSLAGASRETQYF
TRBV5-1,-,CASSPVGGRGFYEQYF
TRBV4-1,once,CASTLVGNTYNEQFF
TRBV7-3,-,CASSLGGVGTEAFF
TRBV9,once,CASSVGQYNSPLHF
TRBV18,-,CASSQGTLQETQYF
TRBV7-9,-,CASSLRGTGQETQYF
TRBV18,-,CASSPSASSGANVLTF
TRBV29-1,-,CSVDTRSRFVPGGFDETQYF
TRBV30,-,CASPGTGLPTEAFF
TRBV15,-,CATSPQGAFKRERSYNEQFF
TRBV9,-,CASSEWESAGNTIYF
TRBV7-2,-,CATRLGERYEQFF
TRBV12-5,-,CASGLSQVYEQYF
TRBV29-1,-,CSVRTQGTNTEAFF
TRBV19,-,CASSSSPRSSTDTQYF
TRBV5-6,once,CASNLRISGLERGEQYF
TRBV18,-,CASSPGPRLGYPTYEQYF
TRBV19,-,CASSQGPGQNNEQFF